A single sample is the source of the 2 T cell receptor beta chains below, sequenced in a study of blood T cell repertoires in COVID-19. The repertoire was sequenced with immunoSEQ multiplex PCR; TCRdb's copy has only in-frame clones and lacks some. The table includes about 310,000 clones, almost 90% detected once. The sequenced material came from peripheral blood. Source of these receptors: a woman aged 40-49 years with COVID-19, enrolled during active disease.

This clone was found once. The CDR3 region is CASSASGGYQPQHF. The CDR3 DNA reads TGTGCCAGTAGTGCTTCCGGGGGTTATCAGCCCCAGCATTTT. The genes are TRBV19 and TRBJ1-5, with D possibly being TRBD1 (5 bases). The CDR3 covers 14 residues. Germline CDR1 LNHDA, CDR2 SQIVND (reference sequence). V lost 5 bases and J 5 bases, leaving 13 bases between the germline ends.

The genes are TRBV29-1 and TRBJ2-6, with D perhaps matching TRBD1 (6 bases). The CDR3 is 14 residues long. The V end was cut by 3 bases, the J end by 0 bases, with 6 bases between. Per germline, CDR1 SQVTM and CDR2 ANQGSEA. The DNA of the CDR3 is TGCAGCGTTGAGGACAGCTCTGGGGCCAACGTCCTGACTTTC. Its protein is CSVEDSSGANVLTF.